These 24 T cell receptor beta chains were all obtained from the same sample, sequenced in a study of OX40 agonist ivuxolimab in advanced cancers. The data were produced by immunoSEQ multiplex PCR, yet TCRdb's version contains in-frame clones alone and is incomplete. The data hold about 91,000 clones, with 84% observed a single time. Here the sequenced sample was CD4+ or CD8+ T cells sorted from blood, taken in a trial of the OX40 agonist ivuxolimab. These receptors were obtained from an adult with an advanced solid tumor such as melanoma, head and neck, liver or kidney cancer.

The rearrangement uses TRBV7-2 and TRBJ2-7, with 9 bases lining up with TRBD1. Unmatched junction bases numbered 15, after V lost 5 bases and J lost 1 base. Per the germline V gene, CDR1 is SGHTA and CDR2 is FQGNSA. This CDR3 spans 18 amino acids. The CDR3 DNA sequence: TGTGCCAGCAGCCCCTACGTGGGGGGACAGGGAGTATCCTACGAGCAGTACTTC. Its protein is CASSPYVGGQGVSYEQYF. Together with reference TRBV7-2 and TRBJ2-7, the CDR3 gives the full variable domain: GAGVSQSPSNKVTEKGKDVELRCDPISGHTALYWYRQSLGQGLEFLIYFQGNSAPDKSGLPSDRFSAERTGGSVSTLTIQRTQQEDSAVYLCASSPYVGGQGVSYEQYFGPGTRLTVT.

The V and J genes are TRBV18 and TRBJ2-7; D tentatively fits TRBD1 or TRBD2 (5 bases each). Germline lookup yields CDR1 KGHSH and CDR2 LQKENI. This CDR3 comprises 13 residues. The V end lost 4 bases, the J end lost 5 bases, and 12 bases lay between the germline ends. In DNA, the CDR3 is TGTGCCAGCTCACTGCCAGGGACGGACGAGCAGTACGTC. It yields the protein CASSLPGTDEQYV.

This chain connects TRBV5-1 to TRBJ1-3, with TRBD1 as a possible D gene (5 bases). The V gene's germline CDR1 is SGHRS and CDR2 YFSETQ. The CDR3 contains 14 residues. V lost 1 base to trimming and J lost 4 bases, with 9 bases between them. The CDR3 region is CASSLSGHGNTIYF. Written as DNA, the CDR3 is TGCGCCAGCAGCTTGTCGGGGCACGGAAACACCATATATTTT.

The rearrangement joins TRBV5-6 to TRBJ1-2; D remains ambiguous. This CDR3 contains 13 residues. Trimming took off 5 bases at V and 4 bases at J, with 12 bases between the two ends. CDR1 and CDR2 from the germline V gene are SGHDT and YYEEEE. CDR3 DNA: TGTGCCAGCAGTTCCCAGGCAACCTATGGCTACACCTTC. Translating gives CASSSQATYGYTF.

The chain couples TRBV5-1 to TRBJ1-1; D is possibly TRBD1 (6 bases). Per germline, CDR1 SGHRS and CDR2 YFSETQ. V was cut by 7 bases and J by 2 bases, with 12 bases left in between. The CDR3 sequence is 13 residues long. CDR3 bases: TGCGCCAGCTCCTTGGGGGCCAACACTGAAGCTTTCTTT. Encoded protein: CASSLGANTEAFF.

The V call is TRBV7-3, the J call TRBJ2-1; perhaps TRBD2 as D (5 bases). V was clipped by 6 bases and J by 8 bases, with 14 bases between them. This CDR3 has 13 amino acids. Germline V gene data show CDR1 as SGHTA and CDR2 as FQGTGA. The CDR3: CASRLGFGDEQFF. CDR3 nucleotide sequence: TGTGCCAGCAGGTTGGGATTCGGGGATGAGCAGTTCTTC.

This clone was found a few times. The chain recombines TRBV5-4 with TRBJ2-5; D call uncertain. Germline V gives CDR1 SGHNT, CDR2 YYREEE (reference sequence). The V end lost 2 bases, the J end lost 0 bases, and 8 bases lay between the germline ends. The CDR3 consists of 14 residues. The CDR3 is CASSLESYQETQYF. The CDR3 bases are TGTGCCAGCAGCTTAGAAAGCTACCAAGAGACCCAGTACTTC.

The chain couples TRBV28 to TRBJ2-1, with TRBD2 as a possible D gene (6 bases). Germline V gene lookup returns CDR1 MDHEN and CDR2 SYDVKM. The CDR3 extends over 16 amino acids. Trimming took off 4 bases at V and 0 bases at J, with 13 bases between the two ends. In DNA, the CDR3 is TGTGCCAGCAGTTCCGCGGGGCGGAACTCCTACAATGAGCAGTTCTTC. The encoded protein is CASSSAGRNSYNEQFF.

The rearrangement uses TRBV11-2 and TRBJ2-7; no definite D call. Germline assignment: CDR1 SGHAT and CDR2 FQNNGV. The CDR3 is made up of 13 amino acids. The V end lost 0 bases, the J end lost 6 bases, and 9 bases lay between the germline ends. In DNA form, the CDR3 reads TGTGCCAGCAGCTTAGATAGGGCGACCGAGCAGTACTTC. It translates to CASSLDRATEQYF.

This chain connects TRBV7-2 to TRBJ1-5; 7 bases are shared with TRBD1. V lost 3 bases and J lost 2; bases outside the gene matches: 7. Germline assignment: CDR1 SGHTA and CDR2 FQGNSA. This CDR3 has 16 residues. CDR3 nucleotides: TGTGCCAGCAGCTTCCTAGGGGGCGGCGGCAATCAGCCCCAGCATTTT. It yields the protein CASSFLGGGGNQPQHF.

V usage is TRBV5-1 and J usage is TRBJ1-2; D may be TRBD1 (5 bases). The length of the CDR3 is 12 residues. Trimming took 4 bases from V and 4 from J, leaving 8 bases between them. Germline V gene lookup returns CDR1 SGHRS and CDR2 YFSETQ. This chain's CDR3 is CASSRDGYGYTF. The CDR3 DNA sequence: TGCGCCAGCAGCAGGGACGGCTATGGCTACACCTTC.

This clone turned up a few times. The chain combines TRBV10-2 with TRBJ2-7; 7 nucleotides line up with TRBD2. V lost 6 bases, J lost 1 base, and 9 bases stayed unmatched. This CDR3 is 15 amino acids long. The germline V gene encodes CDR1 WSHSY and CDR2 SAAADI. The CDR3, as DNA: TGCGCCAGCAGACCGACCGGGGGGATATCCTACGAGCAGTACTTC. This translates into CASRPTGGISYEQYF.

The V call is TRBV7-3, the J call TRBJ2-3; the match to TRBD2 covers 8 bases. Germline-derived CDR1 and CDR2 are SGHTA and FQGTGA. This CDR3 contains 14 residues. Unmatched junction bases numbered 12, after V lost 7 bases and J lost 9 bases. The CDR3 bases are TGTGCCAGCACCCGGGGGGGAGTAGGAGACACGCAGTATTTT. Protein product: CASTRGGVGDTQYF.

This clone has a single count. V is TRBV19 and J is TRBJ2-5; TRBD2 matches 14 bases. The CDR3 extends over 16 amino acids. From germline, CDR1 is LNHDA and CDR2 SQIVND (reference sequence). V shed 5 bases, J shed 4 bases, and the junction held 6 bases outside the gene matches. The CDR3 region is CASSPYGTSGRETQYF. CDR3 DNA sequence: TGTGCCAGTAGTCCTTACGGGACTAGCGGGAGAGAGACCCAGTACTTC.

V is TRBV29-1 and J is TRBJ2-6; D is unclear. Per germline, CDR1 SQVTM and CDR2 ANQGSEA. V gave up 2 bases and J gave up 1 base, with 0 bases separating them. The CDR3 runs to 12 residues. CDR3 DNA sequence: TGCAGCGTTGAATCTGGGGCCAACGTCCTGACTTTC. It specifies CSVESGANVLTF. The full variable domain, completed using reference TRBV29-1 and TRBJ2-6, is SAVISQKPSRDICQRGTSLTIQCQVDSQVTMMFWYRQQPGQSLTLIATANQGSEATYESGFVIDKFPISRPNLTFSTLTVSNMSPEDSSIYLCSVESGANVLTFGAGSRLTVL.

The chain couples TRBV6-6 to TRBJ1-2; a weak D match, TRBD1 (6 bases). This CDR3 is 15 amino acids long. Germline CDR1 reads MNHNY; CDR2 reads SVGAGI (reference sequence). V shed 7 bases and J shed 5 bases, with 20 bases lying between them. As DNA, the CDR3 is TGTGCCAGCACAGGGGAGGGCGGGAGTTATTATGGCTACACCTTC. It is translated as CASTGEGGSYYGYTF.

The chain recombines TRBV9 with TRBJ1-1; TRBD1 matches 7 bases. Germline lookup yields CDR1 SGDLS and CDR2 YYNGEE. J gave up 4 bases and V 1 base, and 4 bases lay outside the gene matches. The CDR3 extends over 14 amino acids. CDR3 in amino acids: CASSVTQGGTEAFF. Here the CDR3 DNA reads TGTGCCAGCAGCGTAACCCAGGGGGGCACTGAAGCTTTCTTT.

The DNA of the CDR3 is TGTGCCTGGAGGGAAAACCCCCTCTGGGGTACGCAGTATTTT. This gives the protein CAWRENPLWGTQYF. This chain uses TRBV30 with TRBJ2-3; D not resolved. The CDR3 spans 14 residues. Trimming took 3 bases from V and 8 from J, leaving 18 bases between them. Germline CDR1 GTSNPN, CDR2 SVGIG (reference sequence).

The genes are TRBV6-5 and TRBJ1-2, with D possibly matching TRBD1 (6 bases). Per germline, CDR1 MNHEY and CDR2 SVGAGI. The CDR3 spans 15 residues. The V and J ends lost 5 bases and 2 bases respectively, with 15 bases between them. The CDR3 coding sequence is TGTGCCAGCAGTCACCCGGAGGACAGAAACTATGGCTACACCTTC. Residues: CASSHPEDRNYGYTF.

The chain couples TRBV6-6 to TRBJ2-2; 11 bases map to TRBD1. CDR1 MNHNY and CDR2 SVGAGI come from the germline V gene (reference sequence). The CDR3 totals 15 residues. The J segment lost 4 bases and the V segment lost 5 bases, leaving 3 bases of the junction unmatched. As DNA, the CDR3 is TGTGCCAGCAGTGCCGGGACAGGGGGCACCGGGGAGCTGTTTTTT. This codes for CASSAGTGGTGELFF.

The chain employs TRBV10-3 and TRBJ1-6; TRBD1 might be the D (5 bases). CDR1 and CDR2 (germline): ENHRY, SYGVKD. Trimming took off 3 bases at V and 7 bases at J, with 13 bases between the two ends. This CDR3 spans 15 amino acids. This chain's CDR3 is CAISEDGTGNSPLHF. The CDR3 DNA sequence: TGTGCCATCAGTGAAGACGGGACTGGGAATTCACCCCTCCACTTT.

This sequence joins TRBV5-1 and TRBJ2-7; D gene ambiguous. From germline, CDR1 is SGHRS and CDR2 YFSETQ. V was trimmed by 0 bases and J by 2 bases, leaving 9 bases between them. This CDR3 region has 14 residues. The CDR3 here is CASSLGSVTYEQYF. CDR3 nucleotide sequence: TGCGCCAGCAGCTTGGGTTCGGTTACCTACGAGCAGTACTTC.

V and J are TRBV28 and TRBJ2-3; D gene uncertain. This CDR3 has 12 residues. The V end was cut by 6 bases, the J end by 7 bases, with 11 bases between. Germline V gene sequence: CDR1 MDHEN, CDR2 SYDVKM. The CDR3: CASSLVRYTQYF. In DNA form, the CDR3 reads TGTGCCAGCAGCCTGGTGAGGTATACGCAGTATTTT.

This clone was observed once. The rearrangement uses TRBV6-4 and TRBJ2-1; either TRBD1 or TRBD2 may supply D (6 bases each). CDR1 is MRHNA, CDR2 SNTAGT, per germline. The CDR3 totals 13 residues. V gave up 6 bases and J gave up 4 bases, with 10 bases separating them. The CDR3: CASSRGGYNEQFF. CDR3 coding DNA: TGTGCCAGCAGCCGAGGGGGGTACAATGAGCAGTTCTTC.